These 9 T cell receptor beta chains were sequenced from one sample in a study of patients and donors after allogeneic stem cell transplantation. TCRdb recomputed calls from the RT-PCR reads with MiXCR, one row per CDR3 protein. This sample yields under 30,000 distinct CDR3 sequences, of which around 28% are seen a single time; approximately 50% belongs to the top ten. Sequenced sample: blood, either unsorted or a sorted T cell fraction (not recorded which). Receptors originate from a human donor who was either an allogeneic HSCT recipient or a stem cell or donor lymphocyte infusion donor (not recorded which). It is not recorded whose cells these are; they may come from a transplant donor.

This clonotype was detected ten times or more. The rearrangement links TRBV27 to TRBJ1-2, with TRBD1 identical over 8 bases. The ends lost 5 bases at V and 5 bases at J; junction bases unmatched: 10. The CDR3 loop spans 15 amino acids. Germline CDR1 MNHEY, CDR2 SMNVEV (reference sequence). The CDR3 DNA reads as TGTGCCAGCAGTCTTGGACAGGGTTTGGTTTATGGCTACACCTTC. Its protein product is CASSLGQGLVYGYTF.

The V and J genes are TRBV7-6 and TRBJ1-1; D possibly corresponds to TRBD1 (6 bases). This CDR3 has 14 residues. Trimming pared 1 base from V and 4 bases from J, leaving 10 bases between. CDR1 is SGHVS and CDR2 is FNYEAQ in the germline V gene. The CDR3 DNA follows: TGTGCCAGCAGCTTAGGAGAGGGGGGCACTGAAGCTTTCTTT. The encoded protein is CASSLGEGGTEAFF.

This rearrangement joins TRBV10-3 to TRBJ1-2; the D is unclear. The CDR3 is made up of 14 amino acids. The germline V and J ends were trimmed by 0 bases and 4 bases, with 9 bases remaining between them. In germline, CDR1 is ENHRY, CDR2 SYGVKD. The CDR3 DNA reads TGTGCCATCAGTGAGTCTACGAATCCCTATGGCTACACCTTC. This gives the protein CAISESTNPYGYTF.

This CDR3 reads CASSDSDRGNTEAFF. The DNA for the CDR3 is TGTGCCAGCAGCGACTCGGACAGGGGGAACACTGAAGCTTTCTTT. The chain uses TRBV9 and TRBJ1-1, with TRBD1 matching over 9 bases. V shed 3 bases, J shed 1 base, and the junction held 4 bases outside the gene matches. This CDR3 has 15 residues. Germline lookup yields CDR1 SGDLS and CDR2 YYNGEE.

The CDR3 nucleotides are TGTGCCAGCAGTTTAAGGGTACGGCCCCTCTACTATGGCTACACCTTC. Translated, it gives CASSLRVRPLYYGYTF. The rearrangement uses TRBV27 and TRBJ1-2; D gene uncertain. The CDR3 length is 16 residues. V was shortened by 2 bases and J by 3 bases, with 16 bases between the two germline ends. Germline-derived CDR1 and CDR2 are MNHEY and SMNVEV (reference sequence).

V is TRBV5-6 and J is TRBJ1-2; D is uncertain. Looked up from germline, CDR1 is SGHDT and CDR2 is YYEEEE. The CDR3 is 12 amino acids. V was pared by 0 bases and J by 4 bases, with 4 bases between. CDR3 bases: TGTGCCAGCAGCTTGGATAGCTATGGCTACACCTTC. Its translation is CASSLDSYGYTF. Variable domain in full (rest from reference TRBV5-6 and TRBJ1-2): DAGVTQSPTHLIKTRGQQVTLRCSPKSGHDTVSWYQQALGQGPQFIFQYYEEEERQRGNFPDRFSGHQFPNYSSELNVNALLLGDSALYLCASSLDSYGYTFGSGTRLTVV.

This clonotype appeared a few times. V usage is TRBV12-3 or TRBV12-4 and J usage is TRBJ1-1, with D perhaps TRBD1 (6 bases). The ends were cut back, 5 bases at V and 3 bases at J, with 16 bases in the middle. The CDR3 consists of 15 residues. CDR3 in DNA: TGTGCCAGCAGTGGACAGCCGGGGGGAGACACTGAAGCTTTCTTT. Translated: CASSGQPGGDTEAFF.

CDR3 loop: CAISDYTGTGIFHTGELFF. DNA of the CDR3: TGTGCCATCAGTGATTACACCGGGACAGGAATATTCCACACCGGGGAGCTGTTTTTT. The rearrangement links TRBV10-3 to TRBJ2-2; 8 bases fit TRBD1. Germline V gene sequence: CDR1 ENHRY, CDR2 SYGVKD. Germline trimming cut 3 bases from V and 3 bases from J; bases unmatched to any gene: 15. The CDR3 runs to 19 residues.

This chain joins TRBV7-6 and TRBJ1-6, with D maybe TRBD1 (6 bases). Germline assignment: CDR1 SGHVS and CDR2 FNYEAQ. This CDR3 is built from 15 residues. With 5 bases removed from V and 7 bases from J, the gap between germline ends came to 15 bases. The CDR3 protein is CASSPNRVENSPLHF. In nucleotides, the CDR3 is TGTGCCAGCAGCCCAAACAGGGTTGAGAATTCACCCCTCCACTTT.